The TCR beta chain under discussion was sequenced for a study of T cells in women clearing cervical HPV infection (dated by TCRdb to the late 2010s). General notes on the study: Cases were under 30 women with histologically confirmed HPV16-related CIN3 or worse, including a couple of invasive cancers. The roughly 25 controls were women who cleared a single incident HPV16 infection within 12 months without developing precancer or cancer. An exploratory proof-of-principle case-control study, nested within the Guanacaste HPV Natural History Study in Costa Rica, was conducted to compare TCR repertoires across cervical HPV16 outcomes. Blood from cases was collected at the visit at which the lesion was first identified, whereas blood from controls was collected once infection was no longer detected. The parent cohort enrolled approximately 9,200 women aged 18 or older in Guanacaste, Costa Rica, during about 1992 to 1995 and followed them for approximately seven years. Cases and controls were matched on year of sample collection and on age within five years. Among cases, blood sampling occurred a median of 149 days after lesion detection, with an interquartile range of about 80 to 200 days. Cases had a median age of around 32 years and controls had a median age of around 41, with no significant differences in baseline characteristics. Five blinded duplicates per group were added as quality controls, so that about 60 samples were obtained: some 50 participants and some 10 replicates. HLA typing was available for only a few women, so HLA type could not be excluded as a confounder. Study-level results and caveats: Because of the cross-sectional design, the study could not determine whether the associations came before infection or resulted from infection, and neither effector/memory subsets nor HPV-specific T cells were isolated. Because the number of T cells per sample was unknown, the richness differences could reflect varying T-cell content rather than repertoire biology. TRBV6-7 relative abundance was lower in cases than in controls (roughly 0.12% versus 0.17%; Bonferroni P = 0.0008). TCR repertoire richness was significantly higher in CIN3+ cases than in controls across sequencing depths, while evenness did not differ. Random forest classifiers combining richness and V gene abundances distinguished cases from controls with an estimated AUC of approximately 0.8.

In regard to this clone: The antigen it recognizes is unknown. The observed sequence ends 3 residues before the CDR3 terminus, with the missing tail filled in from the germline J gene.

TCR beta CDR3 regions were amplified by multiplex PCR using the immunoSEQ assay from an average of around 1.2 ug genomic DNA per sample. Primer bias was corrected in the assay by using a complete synthetic TCR repertoire to establish an amplification baseline. The amplicons were sequenced using the Illumina platform. The authors processed their data as follows. Sequence errors were corrected by clustering with frequency ratios and a modified nearest-neighbor algorithm, and the sequences were then analyzed in the immunoSEQ Analyzer using IMGT gene definitions. At each rarefaction depth, TCR richness and evenness were averaged over 20 rarefaction repeats, and samples with fewer sequences than the depth were excluded. V, D and J gene relative abundances were compared between groups with Wilcoxon rank sum tests, applying FDR correction. Blinded duplicates gave an intraclass correlation of 95.6% for TCR richness and an average of about 74% across some 69 gene segments. TCRdb carries this immuneACCESS record with in-frame sequences only. Its versions omit some clonotypes, under half of them owing to an unresolved V gene in the studies checked, with the rest unexplained. The V and J calls and the clone size are those of that table, but D and trimming were determined from the DNA. The sample table gives some 30,000 clones. 4.2% of the sample comes from the top ten.

Every participant had a single incident cervical HPV16 infection, and prevalent HPV16 infections were excluded. Cervical HPV DNA was detected by MY09/MY11 PCR and genotyped by dot-blot hybridization. About 14 mL of heparinized blood were centrifuged, and the buffy coat was split into aliquots, frozen at -30 degrees C, and then kept at -80 degrees C. QIAGEN kits were used to extract genomic DNA from buffy coat specimens. The germline V gene (reference sequence) sets CDR1 to GTSNPN and CDR2 to SVGIG. The CDR3 sequence holds 12 residues, the cysteine and phenylalanine included. The DNA shown is the part of the CDR3 that was read: 27 bases, in frame from base 1.

Input material: blood buffy coat. The V and J genes are TRBV30 and TRBJ1-2; TRBD1 could be the D gene, as 6 bases match. The receptor was isolated from a woman between 18 and 70 years old with a cervical HPV16 infection that either progressed to CIN3+ or cleared (not recorded which). The sequenced CDR3 bases are TGTGCCTGGGGGAGGGGGTCCCGGGGC. It encodes CAWGRGSRG. The complete CDR3 protein is CAWGRGSRGYTF.